The 14 T cell receptor beta chains presented below share a single source sample, sequenced in a study of T-cell reconstitution after alpha-beta-depleted transplantation in children. Unique molecular identifiers were incorporated when the TCRbeta library was constructed. From the PCR reads, TCRdb called clonotypes with MiXCR, one entry per CDR3 protein. The profile shows about 900,000 distinct CDR3 sequences, about 31% of them singletons. The sequences come from PBMCs, mostly from graft donor cells, collected 360 days after TCRalphabeta/CD19-depleted stem cell transplant. Receptors originate from a boy under two years old who had a stem cell transplant for SCID, so the T cells may come from the graft donor.

This clonotype has more than one count but fewer than ten. The chain carries TRBV20-1 and TRBJ2-7, with 8 nucleotides matching TRBD2. Germline V lookup: CDR1 DFQATT, CDR2 SNEGSKA (reference sequence). With 3 bases clipped from V and 3 bases from J, the junction kept 10 bases outside the gene matches. CDR3 length: 15 amino acids. CDR3 sequence: CSASVGSGGIYEQYF. DNA for the CDR3: TGCAGTGCTAGCGTCGGCTCGGGGGGGATCTACGAGCAGTACTTC.

The rearrangement uses TRBV18 and TRBJ2-1; D unclear. Germline CDR1 reads KGHSH; CDR2 reads LQKENI. Trimming took off 3 bases at V and 9 bases at J, with 21 bases between the two ends. This CDR3 is built from 16 residues. CDR3 protein: CASSPTPVPVTSEQFF. CDR3 sequence (DNA): TGTGCCAGCTCACCGACGCCCGTACCGGTCACCAGTGAGCAGTTCTTC.

The chain is built from TRBV7-2 and TRBJ2-7; TRBD1 or TRBD2 may be the D gene (7 bases each). Germline CDR1 and CDR2: SGHTA and FQGNSA. V was pared by 4 bases and J by 1 base, with 14 bases between. This CDR3 is 15 amino acids long. The CDR3 DNA reads TGTGCCAGCAGCTCAGGGGGACTAATTTCCTACGAGCAGTACTTC. This translates into CASSSGGLISYEQYF.

This clonotype was observed a few times. The junction does not match germline at one end; this may be a read error. The chain couples TRBV15 to TRBJ2-1; 8 bases map to TRBD2. The CDR3 is 17 residues long. The germline CDR1 and CDR2 sequences are LNHNV and YYDKDF (reference sequence). This CDR3 reads CATNRGDARGAYNEQFF. In DNA, the CDR3 is TGTGCCACCAACAGAGGGGACGCGCGGGGGGCATACAATGAGCAGTTCTTC.

This clonotype was picked up a small number of times. The rearrangement uses TRBV18 and TRBJ2-7, with TRBD1 identical over 8 bases. V shed 1 base and J 7 bases; nucleotides not matched to a gene: 6. Germline CDR1 reads KGHSH; CDR2 reads LQKENI. This CDR3 has 14 residues. The CDR3 spells CASSPLGQALEQYF. The CDR3 bases are TGTGCCAGCTCACCACTGGGACAGGCCCTTGAGCAGTACTTC.

The genes are TRBV7-2 and TRBJ2-5; D is perhaps TRBD2 (5 bases). Germline V gene lookup returns CDR1 SGHTA and CDR2 FQGNSA. This CDR3 is 14 amino acids long. V lost 3 bases, J lost 2 bases, and 10 bases lay in between. The CDR3 loop is CASSFPSGQETQYF. The CDR3, as DNA: TGTGCCAGCAGCTTTCCGTCGGGGCAAGAGACCCAGTACTTC.

The genes are TRBV9 and TRBJ2-1, with 10 bases lining up with TRBD2. Trimming at V came to 3 bases and at J to 3 bases, leaving 6 bases not matched to a gene. The CDR3 has 16 amino acids. Germline CDR1 and CDR2: SGDLS and YYNGEE. The CDR3 loop reads CASSASGGANYNEQFF. The CDR3 bases are TGTGCCAGCAGCGCGAGCGGGGGGGCCAACTACAATGAGCAGTTCTTC.

The table lists this clonotype with many counts. The chain joins TRBV29-1 to TRBJ2-2, with TRBD1 identical over 7 bases. This CDR3 comprises 14 residues. CDR1 and CDR2 from the germline V gene are SQVTM and ANQGSEA. The CDR3 is CSPRQGRLVGELFF. The CDR3 coding sequence is TGCAGTCCCCGACAGGGAAGGTTGGTCGGGGAGCTGTTTTTT.

This chain links TRBV6-2 or TRBV6-3 with TRBJ2-1; 8 bases line up with TRBD2. The V and J ends lost 2 bases and 7 bases, in that order; junction bases with no gene match: 10. This CDR3 has 16 residues. The V gene's germline CDR1 is MNHEY and CDR2 SVGEGT. CDR3 coding DNA: TGTGCCAGCAGTTACCCCACCGGGGGGGCTTCTAATGAGCAGTTCTTC. Amino acid sequence: CASSYPTGGASNEQFF.

The chain couples TRBV9 to TRBJ2-3; D possibly corresponds to TRBD2 (5 bases). V was cut by 0 bases and J by 0 bases, with 8 bases left in between. Looked up from germline, CDR1 is SGDLS and CDR2 is YYNGEE. This CDR3 is built from 15 residues. The CDR3 loop is CASSVAGISTDTQYF. The CDR3 nucleotides are TGTGCCAGCAGCGTAGCGGGGATTAGCACAGATACGCAGTATTTT.

This clonotype was picked up a small number of times. The chain has TRBV5-1 and TRBJ2-5, with a weak D call TRBD2 (7 bases). The CDR3 covers 17 residues. Germline values: CDR1 SGHRS, CDR2 YFSETQ. With 0 bases removed from V and 2 bases from J, the gap between germline ends came to 17 bases. CDR3 DNA: TGCGCCAGCAGCTTGGAAGGGGGGGCGAGGATGCAAGAGACCCAGTACTTC. The encoded protein is CASSLEGGARMQETQYF.

This clonotype was detected only a few times. The genes are TRBV12-3 or TRBV12-4 and TRBJ1-2, with 8 positions matching TRBD1. Trimming took 2 bases from V and 7 from J; bases not matched to a gene: 9. This CDR3 is built from 15 residues. As DNA, the CDR3 is TGTGCCAGCAGTTTATTTCAGGGGGCTAGTCTTGGCTACACCTTC. Its protein is CASSLFQGASLGYTF.

The rearrangement links TRBV10-3 to TRBJ1-2; possibly TRBD1 for D (5 bases). The CDR3 length is 14 residues. Germline CDR1 ENHRY, CDR2 SYGVKD. Trimming took off 6 bases at V and 4 bases at J, with 15 bases between the two ends. CDR3 sequence reads: CAIRGTGSSYGYTF. Written as DNA, the CDR3 is TGTGCCATCAGGGGGACCGGGTCGAGCTATGGCTACACCTTC.

The chain carries TRBV9 and TRBJ2-6; 7 nucleotides match TRBD1. The CDR3 spans 17 residues. J lost 1 base, V lost 4 bases, and 8 bases had no gene match. Germline V lookup: CDR1 SGDLS, CDR2 YYNGEE. As DNA, the CDR3 is TGTGCCAGCAGCCCTGTCAGGGGGATGTCTGGGGCCAACGTCCTGACTTTC. It translates to CASSPVRGMSGANVLTF. The variable domain in full, with the rest retrieved from reference TRBV9 and TRBJ2-6, is DSGVTQTPKHLITATGQRVTLRCSPRSGDLSVYWYQQSLDQGLQFLIQYYNGEERAKGNILERFSAQQFPDLHSELNLSSLELGDSALYFCASSPVRGMSGANVLTFGAGSRLTVL.